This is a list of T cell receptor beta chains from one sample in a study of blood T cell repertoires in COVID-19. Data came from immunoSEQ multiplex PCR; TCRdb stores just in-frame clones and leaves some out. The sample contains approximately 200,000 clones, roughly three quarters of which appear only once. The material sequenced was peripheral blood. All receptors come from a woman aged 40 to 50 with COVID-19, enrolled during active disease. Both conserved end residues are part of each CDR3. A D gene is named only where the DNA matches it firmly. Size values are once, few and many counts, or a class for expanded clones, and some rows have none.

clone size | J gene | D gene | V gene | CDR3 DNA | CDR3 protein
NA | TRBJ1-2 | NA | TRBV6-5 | TGTGCCAGCAGTTACTCGGCCCTATTCGGGGGTGGCTACACCTTC | CASSYSALFGGGYTF
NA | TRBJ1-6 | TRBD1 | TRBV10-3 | TGTGCCATCAGCGCAACCGGGACAGCCGGCCAAAATTCACCCCTCCACTTT | CAISATGTAGQNSPLHF
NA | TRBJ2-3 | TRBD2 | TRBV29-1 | TGCAGCGTTGAAGATGGAGCGGGGAGCACAGATACGCAGTATTTT | CSVEDGAGSTDTQYF
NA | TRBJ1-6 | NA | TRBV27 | TGTGCCAGCAGTTTAACGGGAGATAATTCACCCCTCCACTTT | CASSLTGDNSPLHF
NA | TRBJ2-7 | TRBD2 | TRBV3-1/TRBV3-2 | TGTGCCAGCAGTAAGTCCGGGACTAGCTTTTCTACTTCCTACGAGCAGTACTTC | CASSKSGTSFSTSYEQYF
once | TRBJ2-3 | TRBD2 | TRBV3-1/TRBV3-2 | TGTGCCAGCAGGTTGACTAGCGGGAGCACAGATACGCAGTATTTT | CASRLTSGSTDTQYF
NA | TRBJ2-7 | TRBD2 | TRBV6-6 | TGTGCCAGCAGTTACGGGACTAGCGGGAGCTACGAGCAGTACTTC | CASSYGTSGSYEQYF
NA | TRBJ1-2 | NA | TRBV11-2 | TGTGCCAGCAGCCCAACGGGGAGGGGTAATGGCTACACCTTC | CASSPTGRGNGYTF
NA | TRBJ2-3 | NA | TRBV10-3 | TGTGCCATCACCCCAGGACAGACTAGCACAGATACGCAGTATTTT | CAITPGQTSTDTQYF
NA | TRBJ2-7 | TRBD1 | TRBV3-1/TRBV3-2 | TGTGCCAGCAGCTCAGGGGGCTACGAGCAGTACTTC | CASSSGGYEQYF
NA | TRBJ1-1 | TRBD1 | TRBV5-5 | TGTGCCAGCAGCTTGGGTTCAGGGGGGAGCACTGAAGCTTTCTTT | CASSLGSGGSTEAFF
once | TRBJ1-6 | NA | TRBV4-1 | TGCGCCAGCAGCCAAGACAGGAATAATTCACCCCTCCACTTT | CASSQDRNNSPLHF
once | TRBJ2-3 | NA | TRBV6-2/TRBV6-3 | TGTGCCAGCAGTTATCCGAGGGAAGGGGATACGCAGTATTTT | CASSYPREGDTQYF
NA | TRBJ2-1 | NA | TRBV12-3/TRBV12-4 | TGTGCCAGCAGCCTACCTGCCTACAATGAGCAGTTCTTC | CASSLPAYNEQFF
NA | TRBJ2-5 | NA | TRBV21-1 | TGTGCCAGCAGCAAACCCCCCAGGGGGCAAGAGACCCAGTACTTC | CASSKPPRGQETQYF
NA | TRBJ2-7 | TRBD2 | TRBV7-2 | TGTGCCAGCAGCTTAGCGGCCGGGACTAGCGCGGTCGAGCAGTACTTC | CASSLAAGTSAVEQYF
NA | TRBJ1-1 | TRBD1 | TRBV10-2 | TGCGCCAGCAGCGACAGGGTTCTGAGAACTGAAGCTTTCTTT | CASSDRVLRTEAFF
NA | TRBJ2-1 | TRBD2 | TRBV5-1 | TGCGCCAGCATCGAGACTAGCGGGAGTTATGAGCAGTTCTTC | CASIETSGSYEQFF
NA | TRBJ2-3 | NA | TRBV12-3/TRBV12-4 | TGTGCCAGCACAGTCGGGGGACTAGATACGCAGTATTTT | CASTVGGLDTQYF
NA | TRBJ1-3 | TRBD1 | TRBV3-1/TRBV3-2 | TGTGCCAGCAGCGTTACAGGGGGACATGGAAACACCATATATTTT | CASSVTGGHGNTIYF
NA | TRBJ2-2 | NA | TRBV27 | TGTGCCAGCGCTCCAGGTATTTTGAACACCGGGGAGCTGTTTTTT | CASAPGILNTGELFF
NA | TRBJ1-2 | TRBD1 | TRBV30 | TGTGCCTGGAGTTCGACAGGGGTGATTGGCTACACCTTC | CAWSSTGVIGYTF
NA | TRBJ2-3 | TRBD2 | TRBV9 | TGTGCCAGCAGCGTAGTGGGACTAGCGGGGGCGACGCAGTATTTT | CASSVVGLAGATQYF
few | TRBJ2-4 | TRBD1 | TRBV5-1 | TGCGCCAGCAGAGGACAGGGTCGGGGAGACATTCAGTACTTC | CASRGQGRGDIQYF
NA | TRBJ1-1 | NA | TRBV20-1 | TGCAGTGCTAGTGACTCCAGAACAGGGAGCCTTGAGGCTTTCTTT | CSASDSRTGSLEAFF
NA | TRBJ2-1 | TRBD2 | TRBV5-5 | TGTGCCAGCAGCTCCCCCTGGGGTAGCGGGGGCTCCTACAATGAGCAGTTCTTC | CASSSPWGSGGSYNEQFF
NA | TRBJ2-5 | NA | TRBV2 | TGTGCCAGCAGTGAAGGTTTGGGGGGGACCCAGTACTTC | CASSEGLGGTQYF
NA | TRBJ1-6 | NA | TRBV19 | TGTGCCAGTAGTATCGAGGGGGCCCTCCACTTT | CASSIEGALHF
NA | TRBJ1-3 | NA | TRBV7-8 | TGTGCCAGCAGCTTATCAGGAACAATCGGAAACACCATATATTTT | CASSLSGTIGNTIYF
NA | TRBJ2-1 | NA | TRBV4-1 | TGCGCCAGCAGCCAAGTAACGAGCGCGCGGTATGAGCAGTTCTTC | CASSQVTSARYEQFF